The next 12 T cell receptor beta chains were all read from a single sample in a study of Tregs in tolerant kidney transplant recipients. Profiling relied on immunoSEQ multiplex PCR, and the TCRdb table lists in-frame clones only, not all of them. In all, the sample yields 31,000 or so clones. The sample in question was CD8+ T cells from blood, obtained before the transplant. The source is a human donor who received a combined kidney and bone marrow transplant.

To note about this clone: Read data end 3 residues before the CDR3 end; the end is taken from the germline J gene. The genes are TRBV20-1 and TRBJ2-7; TRBD2 aligns across 9 bases. Trimming at V came to 0 bases and at J to 2 bases, leaving 5 bases not matched to a gene. There are 15 residues in the CDR3. Germline CDR1 is DFQATT and CDR2 is SNEGSKA (reference sequence). The CDR3 sequence: CSARDASGITYEQYF. Partial CDR3 DNA: TGCAGTGCTAGAGACGCTAGCGGGATCACCTACGAG.

A word on this clone: From the germline J gene comes the end of the CDR3, since the read stops 3 residues before it. The chain recombines TRBV5-1 with TRBJ1-2; 7 bases line up with TRBD1. V dropped 3 bases and J dropped 3; count of bases not matched to a gene: 8. Germline CDR1 SGHRS, CDR2 YFSETQ. This CDR3 comprises 15 residues. The DNA read from the CDR3 is TGCGCCAGCAGCTCGACCCCGGGGACAGACTATGGC. This gives the protein CASSSTPGTDYG. The CDR3 in full is CASSSTPGTDYGYTF.

Comment on this clone: The read ends 3 residues before the CDR3 terminus; that terminus is restored from the germline J gene. J is TRBJ2-7 and V is TRBV9; a possible D gene is TRBD2 (6 bases). Between the trimmed V and J ends, which lost 4 bases and 5 bases, there was a span of 16 bases. Germline V lookup: CDR1 SGDLS, CDR2 YYNGEE. The CDR3 covers 14 residues. Partial CDR3 DNA: TGTGCCAGCAGCCCCCGGGCGGGGTCTCACGAG. Translation gives CASSPRAGSHE. The whole CDR3 sequence reads CASSPRAGSHEQYF.

Turning to this clone: The read gets to within 3 residues of the CDR3 end, and the germline J gene fills in the rest. The V gene is TRBV7-9, the J gene TRBJ2-1, with 7 bases matching TRBD1. The germline V gene has CDR1 SEHNR and CDR2 FQNEAQ (reference sequence). Germline trimming cut 6 bases from V and 4 bases from J; bases unmatched to any gene: 9. CDR3 length: 15 residues. The chain's CDR3 is CASRLLPGGYNEQFF. The covered CDR3 bases are TGTGCCAGCAGGTTACTCCCAGGGGGTTACAATGAG.

On this clone: The read halts 3 residues ahead of the CDR3 end, with the missing end drawn from the germline J gene. This chain connects TRBV20-1 to TRBJ2-7; the D is unclear. The CDR3 is made up of 13 amino acids. Germline CDR1 and CDR2: DFQATT and SNEGSKA (reference sequence). Between the trimmed V and J ends, which lost 7 bases and 6 bases, there was a span of 19 bases. The CDR3 DNA, read in part, is TGCAGTGGTCGACGGTCAGATGCGGCCGAG. Its protein is CSGRRSDAAE. The complete CDR3 reads CSGRRSDAAEQYF.

Worth noting for this clone: Read sequence stops 3 residues before the CDR3 end, and the germline J gene provides the missing end. This sequence joins TRBV20-1 and TRBJ2-5; 8 bases map to TRBD2. The CDR3 runs to 12 residues. The J segment lost 3 bases and the V segment lost 7 bases, leaving 4 bases of the junction unmatched. Germline-derived CDR1 and CDR2 are DFQATT and SNEGSKA (reference sequence). The CDR3 DNA, read in part, is TGCAGTGGACAAGCGGGAGAAGAGACC. Protein product: CSGQAGEET. The entire CDR3 protein reads CSGQAGEETQYF.

CDR3 DNA, as far as it was read: TGTGCCAGCAGACAGGGACAGGTCTCCTATGGC. Protein product: CASRQGQVSYG. The entire CDR3 reads CASRQGQVSYGYTF. The chain combines TRBV27 with TRBJ1-2; 8 bases are a match to TRBD1. The sequenced fragment ends 3 residues before the CDR3 boundary, so the rest is inferred from the germline J gene. Germline V lookup: CDR1 MNHEY, CDR2 SMNVEV (reference sequence). V shed 6 bases, J shed 4 bases, and the junction held 7 bases outside the gene matches. The CDR3 consists of 14 residues.

Note on this clone: The read finishes 3 residues shy of the CDR3 end, and the germline J gene is used to complete it. The genes are TRBV4-1 and TRBJ2-7; D call uncertain. The CDR3 has 15 residues. Trimming removed 2 bases at V and 3 bases at J, with 14 bases between. Looked up from germline, CDR1 is MGHRA and CDR2 is YSYEKL. CDR3 DNA, as far as it was read: TGCGCCAGCAGCCAACCCGGGTTGTTGCACTACGAG. This gives the protein CASSQPGLLHYE. The CDR3 as a whole reads CASSQPGLLHYEQYF.

The CDR3 region is CASSFSGIGSYEQYF. CDR3 bases read: TGTGCCAGCAGCTTTAGCGGGATAGGGTCCTACGAG. The chain is built from TRBV7-3 and TRBJ2-7, with 8 positions matching TRBD2. The read finishes 3 residues shy of the CDR3 end, and the germline J gene is used to complete it. The V segment lost 3 bases and the J segment 1 base; nucleotides outside the gene matches: 5. The CDR3 extends over 15 amino acids. From germline, CDR1 is SGHTA and CDR2 FQGTGA.

A remark on this clone: The read halts 3 residues ahead of the CDR3 end, with the missing end drawn from the germline J gene. The rearrangement uses TRBV5-8 and TRBJ2-1, with D perhaps TRBD1 (6 bases). Germline CDR1 and CDR2: SGHTS and YDEGEE. V gave up 0 bases and J gave up 4 bases, with 11 bases separating them. This CDR3 has 15 amino acids. The DNA read from the CDR3 is TGTGCCAGCAGCTTGGATTGGACAGCGTACAATGAG. Amino acids: CASSLDWTAYNE. The entire CDR3 sequence reads CASSLDWTAYNEQFF.

With regard to this clone: Read data end 3 residues before the CDR3 end; the end is taken from the germline J gene. The J gene is TRBJ2-7, the V gene TRBV19, with D maybe TRBD2 (5 bases). The CDR3 totals 14 residues. Per the germline V gene, CDR1 is LNHDA and CDR2 is SQIVND (reference sequence). Trimming cost V 8 bases and J 1 base, with 15 bases left between them. The covered CDR3 bases are TGTGCCAGTTGCATGGACTCCACATCCTACGAG. Protein: CASCMDSTSYE. The full CDR3 reads CASCMDSTSYEQYF.

About this clone itself: The sequenced fragment ends 3 residues before the CDR3 boundary, so the rest is inferred from the germline J gene. The V call is TRBV7-6, the J call TRBJ2-2; 7 bases align to TRBD2. Germline lookup yields CDR1 SGHVS and CDR2 FNYEAQ. V lost 6 bases, J lost 6 bases, and 4 bases stayed unmatched. This CDR3 spans 13 amino acids. The CDR3 sequence is CASSSGLAGELFF. The part of the CDR3 DNA that was read is TGTGCCAGCAGTTCCGGACTAGCCGGGGAG.